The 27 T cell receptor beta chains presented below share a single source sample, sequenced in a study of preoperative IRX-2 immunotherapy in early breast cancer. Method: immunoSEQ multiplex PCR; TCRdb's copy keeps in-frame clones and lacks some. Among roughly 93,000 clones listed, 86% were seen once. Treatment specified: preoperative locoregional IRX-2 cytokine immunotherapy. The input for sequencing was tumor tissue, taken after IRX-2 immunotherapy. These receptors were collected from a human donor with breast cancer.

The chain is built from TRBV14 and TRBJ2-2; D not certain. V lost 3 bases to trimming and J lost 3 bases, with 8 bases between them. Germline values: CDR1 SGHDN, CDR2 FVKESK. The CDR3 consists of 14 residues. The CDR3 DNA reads TGTGCCAGCAGCCAGAGACCGGACACCGGGGAGCTGTTTTTT. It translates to CASSQRPDTGELFF.

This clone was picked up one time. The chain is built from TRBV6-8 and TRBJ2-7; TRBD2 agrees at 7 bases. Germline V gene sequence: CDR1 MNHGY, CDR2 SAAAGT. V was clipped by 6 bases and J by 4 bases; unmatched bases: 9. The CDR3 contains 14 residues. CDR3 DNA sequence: TGTGCCAGCAGCCTCTACAGCGGGATTTACGAGCAGTACTTC. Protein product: CASSLYSGIYEQYF.

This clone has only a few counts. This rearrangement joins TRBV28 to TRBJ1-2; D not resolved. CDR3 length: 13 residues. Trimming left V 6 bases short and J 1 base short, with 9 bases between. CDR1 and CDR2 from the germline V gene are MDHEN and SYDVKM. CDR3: CASSGSSNYGYTF. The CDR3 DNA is TGTGCCAGCAGCGGCAGTAGTAACTATGGCTACACCTTC.

The CDR3 region is CASSLMDREFTEAFF. The CDR3 DNA reads as TGTGCCAGCAGCCTTATGGACAGGGAGTTCACTGAAGCTTTCTTT. This rearrangement joins TRBV7-2 to TRBJ1-1; 8 nucleotides align to TRBD1. J lost 4 bases, V lost 5 bases, and 9 bases had no gene match. Germline CDR1 is SGHTA and CDR2 is FQGNSA. The CDR3 has 15 amino acids.

CDR3 in amino acids: CASSLWTQNSNQPQHF. CDR3 in DNA: TGTGCCAGTAGTCTCTGGACGCAAAATAGCAATCAGCCCCAGCATTTT. This chain joins TRBV19 and TRBJ1-5, with D uncertain. CDR3 size: 16 residues. Germline V gene data show CDR1 as LNHDA and CDR2 as SQIVND (reference sequence). Trimming removed 5 bases at V and 0 bases at J, with 14 bases between.

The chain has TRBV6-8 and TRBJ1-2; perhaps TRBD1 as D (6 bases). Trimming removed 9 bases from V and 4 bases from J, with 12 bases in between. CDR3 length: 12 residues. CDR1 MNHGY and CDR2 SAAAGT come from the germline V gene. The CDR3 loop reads CASYEGGYGYTF. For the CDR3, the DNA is TGTGCCAGTTACGAAGGGGGCTATGGCTACACCTTC.

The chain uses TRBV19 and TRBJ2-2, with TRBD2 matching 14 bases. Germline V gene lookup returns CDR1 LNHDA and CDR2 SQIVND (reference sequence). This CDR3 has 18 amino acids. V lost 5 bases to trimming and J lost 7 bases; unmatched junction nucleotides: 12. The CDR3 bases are TGTGCCAGTAGTCCGACGGGACTAGCGGGAGAAACCGGCGGGGAGCTGTTTTTT. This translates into CASSPTGLAGETGGELFF. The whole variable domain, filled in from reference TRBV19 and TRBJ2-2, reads DGGITQSPKYLFRKEGQNVTLSCEQNLNHDAMYWYRQDPGQGLRLIYYSQIVNDFQKGDIAEGYSVSREKKESFPLTVTSAQKNPTAFYLCASSPTGLAGETGGELFFGEGSRLTVL.

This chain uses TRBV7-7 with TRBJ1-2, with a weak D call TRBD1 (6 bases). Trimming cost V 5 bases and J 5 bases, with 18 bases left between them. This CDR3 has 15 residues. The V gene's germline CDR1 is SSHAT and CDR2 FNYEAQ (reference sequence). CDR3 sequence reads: CASSQGGAGWYGYTF. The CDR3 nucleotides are TGTGCCAGCAGCCAAGGGGGGGCAGGGTGGTATGGCTACACCTTC.

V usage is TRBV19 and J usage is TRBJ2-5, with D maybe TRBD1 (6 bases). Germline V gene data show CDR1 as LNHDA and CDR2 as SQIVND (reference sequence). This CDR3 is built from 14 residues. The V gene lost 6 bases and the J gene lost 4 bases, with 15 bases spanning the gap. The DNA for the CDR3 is TGTGCCAGTAGGGCCACAGGGACACTAGAGACCCAGTACTTC. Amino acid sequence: CASRATGTLETQYF.

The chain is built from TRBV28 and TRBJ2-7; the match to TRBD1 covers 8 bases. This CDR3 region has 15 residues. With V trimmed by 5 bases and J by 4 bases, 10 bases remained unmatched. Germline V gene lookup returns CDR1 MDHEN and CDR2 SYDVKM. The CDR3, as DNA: TGTGCCAGCAGTCTCCCAGGGGGCCCCCGGTACGAGCAGTACTTC. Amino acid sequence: CASSLPGGPRYEQYF.

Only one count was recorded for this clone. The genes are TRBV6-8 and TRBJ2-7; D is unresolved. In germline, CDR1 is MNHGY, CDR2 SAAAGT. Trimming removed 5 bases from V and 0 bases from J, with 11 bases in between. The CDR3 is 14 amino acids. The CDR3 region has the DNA TGTGCCAGCAGTGCGGACCGGAGCTCCTACGAGCAGTACTTC. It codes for CASSADRSSYEQYF.

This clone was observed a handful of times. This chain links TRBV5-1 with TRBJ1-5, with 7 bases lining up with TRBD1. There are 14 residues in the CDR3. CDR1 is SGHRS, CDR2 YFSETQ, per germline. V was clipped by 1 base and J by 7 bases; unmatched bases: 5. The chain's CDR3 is CASSLRTGDQPQHF. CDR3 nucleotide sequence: TGCGCCAGCAGCTTGAGAACAGGGGACCAGCCCCAGCATTTT.

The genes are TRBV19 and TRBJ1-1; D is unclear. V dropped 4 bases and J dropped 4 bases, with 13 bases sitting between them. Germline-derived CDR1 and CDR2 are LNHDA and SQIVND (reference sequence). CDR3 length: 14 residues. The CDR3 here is CASSTRNIVTEAFF. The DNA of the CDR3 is TGTGCCAGTAGTACGAGAAACATCGTCACTGAAGCTTTCTTT.

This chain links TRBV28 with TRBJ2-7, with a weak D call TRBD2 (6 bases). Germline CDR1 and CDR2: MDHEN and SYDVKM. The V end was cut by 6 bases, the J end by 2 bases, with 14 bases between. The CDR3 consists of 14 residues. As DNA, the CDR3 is TGTGCCAGCAGGGCGCGGGGCACGACCTACGAGCAGTACTTC. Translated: CASRARGTTYEQYF.

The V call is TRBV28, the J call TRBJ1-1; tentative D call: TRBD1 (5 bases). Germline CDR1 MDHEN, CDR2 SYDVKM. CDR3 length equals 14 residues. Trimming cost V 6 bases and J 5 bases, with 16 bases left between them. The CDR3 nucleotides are TGTGCCAGCAGGATCCGGGGGTATGGAACTGAAGCTTTCTTT. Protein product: CASRIRGYGTEAFF.

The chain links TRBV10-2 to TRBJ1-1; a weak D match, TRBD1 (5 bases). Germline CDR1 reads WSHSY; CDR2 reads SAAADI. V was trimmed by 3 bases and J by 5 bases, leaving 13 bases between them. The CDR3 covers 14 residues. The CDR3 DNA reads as TGCGCCAGCAGTGAAGGAGGGGATGGTACTGAAGCTTTCTTT. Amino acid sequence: CASSEGGDGTEAFF.

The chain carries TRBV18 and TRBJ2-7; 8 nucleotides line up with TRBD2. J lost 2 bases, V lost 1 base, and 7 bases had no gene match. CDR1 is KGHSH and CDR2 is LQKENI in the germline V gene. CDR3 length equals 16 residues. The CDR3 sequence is CASSPQVAGNTYEQYF. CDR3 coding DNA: TGTGCCAGCTCACCACAGGTAGCGGGAAATACCTACGAGCAGTACTTC.

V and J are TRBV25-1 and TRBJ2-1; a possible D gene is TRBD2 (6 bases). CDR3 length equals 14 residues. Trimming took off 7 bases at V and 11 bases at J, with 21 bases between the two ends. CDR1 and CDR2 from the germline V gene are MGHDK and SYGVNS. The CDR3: CASTFHGGFGKQFF. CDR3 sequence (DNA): TGTGCCAGCACCTTCCATGGGGGGTTCGGTAAGCAGTTCTTC.

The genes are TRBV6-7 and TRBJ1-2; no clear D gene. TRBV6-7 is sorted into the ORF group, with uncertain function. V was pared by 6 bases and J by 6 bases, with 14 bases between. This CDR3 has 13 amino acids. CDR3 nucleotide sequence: TGTGCCAGCAGGCCGAGTGGGTCGGATGGCTACACCTTC. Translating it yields CASRPSGSDGYTF.

The DNA for the CDR3 is TGTGCCAGCAGCCAAGTAACGGGTTACGAGCAGTACTTC. Its protein product is CASSQVTGYEQYF. This sequence joins TRBV14 and TRBJ2-7; D is unresolved. Germline CDR1 SGHDN, CDR2 FVKESK. V lost 1 base to trimming and J lost 4 bases, with 8 bases between them. This CDR3 spans 13 amino acids.

CDR3 bases: TGTGCCAGCAGCTTAACAGGAACGAACACTGAAGCTTTCTTT. Translated, it gives CASSLTGTNTEAFF. V and J are TRBV7-5 and TRBJ1-1; the D call TRBD1 from the table was never checked on the DNA. TRBV7-5 is described as a pseudogene. The length of the CDR3 is 14 residues.

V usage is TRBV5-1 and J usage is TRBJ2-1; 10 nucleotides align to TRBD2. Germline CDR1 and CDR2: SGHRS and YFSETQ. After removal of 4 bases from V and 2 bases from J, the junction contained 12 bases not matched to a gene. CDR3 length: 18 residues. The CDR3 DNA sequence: TGCGCCAGCAGCGATGGTGGTAGCGGGGGGCGGCCCTACAATGAGCAGTTCTTC. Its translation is CASSDGGSGGRPYNEQFF.

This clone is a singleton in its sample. CDR3 sequence reads: CASSRNRDYGYTF. For the CDR3, the DNA is TGTGCCAGCAGCCGAAACAGGGACTATGGCTACACCTTC. The chain recombines TRBV28 with TRBJ1-2; D possibly corresponds to TRBD1 (6 bases). V was clipped by 6 bases and J by 3 bases, with 11 bases between them. There are 13 residues in the CDR3. Germline V gives CDR1 MDHEN, CDR2 SYDVKM.

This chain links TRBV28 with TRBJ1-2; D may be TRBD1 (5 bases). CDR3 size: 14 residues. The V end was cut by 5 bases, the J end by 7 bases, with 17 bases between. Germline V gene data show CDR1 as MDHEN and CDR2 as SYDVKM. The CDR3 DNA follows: TGTGCCAGCAGTGACGGGGGAAGGGTAGGTGGCTACACCTTC. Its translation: CASSDGGRVGGYTF.

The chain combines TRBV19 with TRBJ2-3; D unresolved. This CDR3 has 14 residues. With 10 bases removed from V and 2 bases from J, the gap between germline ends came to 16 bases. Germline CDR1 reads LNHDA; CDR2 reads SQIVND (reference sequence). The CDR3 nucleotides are TGTGCCACCGCCCCGGCCGTACTCACAGATACGCAGTATTTT. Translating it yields CATAPAVLTDTQYF.

The CDR3 loop is CASTLRTGSGYTF. Here the CDR3 DNA reads TGTGCCAGCACCCTACGGACAGGGAGCGGCTACACCTTC. The chain links TRBV28 to TRBJ1-2, with 8 bases aligning to TRBD1. The CDR3 is 13 residues long. CDR1 MDHEN and CDR2 SYDVKM come from the germline V gene. The V and J ends lost 7 bases and 8 bases, in that order; junction bases with no gene match: 9.

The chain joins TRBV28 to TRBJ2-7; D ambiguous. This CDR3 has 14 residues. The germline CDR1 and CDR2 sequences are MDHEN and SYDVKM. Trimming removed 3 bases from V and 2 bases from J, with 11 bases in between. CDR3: CASSLFRYTYEQYF. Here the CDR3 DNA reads TGTGCCAGCAGTTTGTTCAGGTATACCTACGAGCAGTACTTC.